This paragraph covers one T cell receptor beta chain sequence. Its antigen is still unknown. Preparation of TRB cDNA libraries relied on 5' RACE carrying UMI labels. TCRdb re-called the 5' RACE reads; every CDR3 protein appears as one record, without DNA. Its table lists about 24,000 distinct CDR3 sequences. The data derive from a study of CXCR3-negative and CXCR3-positive naive CD8 T cells. Overall study results and limits: Both naive subsets, CXCR3-negative and CXCR3-positive, displayed similar TRBV-TRBJ usage, unlike memory cells. TRB CDR3 hydrophobicity was greater in CXCR3-positive naive cells than in CXCR3-negative naive cells.

The CDR3 covers 14 residues. Looked up from germline, CDR1 is MNHNY and CDR2 is SVGAGI (reference sequence). The receptor was derived from a human donor in good health. Some clones in this sample may be carry-over from other donors' samples. The V gene is TRBV6-6, the J gene TRBJ2-2. The sample consisted of naive CXCR3- CD8+ T cells from blood. Indicated subset: CD45RO-CCR7+CD27+CD95- naive CD8+ T cells lacking CXCR3 (TNR3-). CDR3 sequence: CASRGSENTGELFF.